This TCR beta chain was sequenced in a study of T cell changes during pregnancy in multiple sclerosis. The method was immunoSEQ multiplex PCR; TCRdb's version includes in-frame clones alone and lacks a portion of them. Of more than 65,000 clones in the sample, approximately 90% were seen once. Trimming took off 0 bases at V and 4 bases at J, with 4 bases between the two ends. Germline V CDR1 and CDR2: MNHNS, SASEGT. The CDR3 runs 13 residues. The sequence was collected from a female donor with multiple sclerosis, enrolled in a pregnancy study. The chain carries TRBV6-1 and TRBJ1-5; D gene unclear. Material: CD4+ T cells from peripheral blood mononuclear cells, obtained before pregnancy. The CDR3 spells CASSEASNQPQHF. In nucleotides, the CDR3 is TGTGCCAGCAGTGAAGCTTCTAATCAGCCCCAGCATTTT.